This T cell receptor beta chain was documented in a study of graft-versus-host responses after intestinal transplantation. Turning to the study itself: All of the recipients had induction that used anti-thymocyte globulin, then tacrolimus and steroids for approximately 3 years.

Whole-study findings and limits: Association was observed between peak circulating GvH clone levels and early post-transplant HvG declines.

The method was immunoSEQ multiplex PCR; TCRdb's version includes in-frame clones alone and lacks a portion of them. The top ten hold over 0.45% of the sample, which has some 90,000 clones, roughly 93% seen once. This clone was detected once. The target antigen is unknown. The CDR3 spans 16 residues. J gave up 12 bases and V 0 bases, and 14 bases lay outside the gene matches. Germline V CDR1 and CDR2: MGHRA, YSYEKL. The J gene is TRBJ2-1, the V gene TRBV4-1; the match to TRBD2 covers 7 bases. This receptor was identified in a human donor who received an intestinal transplant. Sequenced here: unstimulated CD8+ T cells sorted from spleen or lymph node cells, sampled before intestinal transplant. CDR3 in DNA: TGCGCCAGCAGCCAAGATTCTAGCGGTCCCCTAATAGGGCAGTTCTTC. This encodes CASSQDSSGPLIGQFF.